A selection of T cell receptor beta chains follows, all from one sample in a study of CD8 T cells in Susac syndrome. TCRdb used MiXCR to reprocess the immunoSEQ multiplex PCR reads, holding one entry per CDR3 protein. The data contain under 80,000 distinct CDR3 sequences, just over 90% of them seen just once; the ten biggest clones take up about 0.52%. The sequenced sample was CD4+ T cells from PBMCs. The receptors were sampled from a human donor with Susac syndrome. Each CDR3 is given with its conserved first and last residue. Each record gives: clone size, D gene, V gene, J gene, CDR3 DNA, CDR3 protein. D genes are given only for firm matches. Expanded clones get a size class; other rows say once, few or many, or leave the size out.

abundance: .; d_gene: TRBD1; v_gene: TRBV5-4; j_gene: TRBJ1-2; CDR3nt: TGTGCCAGCAGCAGAACAGGGGCCTATGGCTACACCTTC; CDR3aa: CASSRTGAYGYTF
abundance: .; d_gene: .; v_gene: TRBV7-3; j_gene: TRBJ2-5; CDR3nt: TGTGCCAGCAGCCTCCCGGACAGTCTGGAGACCCAGTACTTC; CDR3aa: CASSLPDSLETQYF
abundance: .; d_gene: TRBD2; v_gene: TRBV7-9; j_gene: TRBJ2-5; CDR3nt: TGTGCCAGCAGCTCTAGAAGCGGGGGGTACCAAGAGACCCAGTACTTC; CDR3aa: CASSSRSGGYQETQYF
abundance: .; d_gene: .; v_gene: TRBV30; j_gene: TRBJ1-5; CDR3nt: TGTGCCTGGAGTCTGGGAATGAATCAGCCCCAGCATTTT; CDR3aa: CAWSLGMNQPQHF
abundance: .; d_gene: TRBD2; v_gene: TRBV27; j_gene: TRBJ2-2; CDR3nt: TGTGCCAGCAGTAAAAGCGGGAGGACCACCGGGGAGCTGTTTTTT; CDR3aa: CASSKSGRTTGELFF
abundance: .; d_gene: TRBD1; v_gene: TRBV5-1; j_gene: TRBJ1-5; CDR3nt: TGCGCCAGCAGCCCAGGACAGGGAGTCTATCAGCCCCAGCATTTT; CDR3aa: CASSPGQGVYQPQHF
abundance: .; d_gene: .; v_gene: TRBV7-2; j_gene: TRBJ2-1; CDR3nt: TGTGCCAGCAGCTCTCGGACTGGTTACAATGAGCAGTTCTTC; CDR3aa: CASSSRTGYNEQFF
abundance: once; d_gene: .; v_gene: TRBV28; j_gene: TRBJ2-6; CDR3nt: TGTGCCAGCAGTTTAGCAGGGTCGGGCACTGGGGCCAACGTCCTGACTTTC; CDR3aa: CASSLAGSGTGANVLTF
abundance: .; d_gene: TRBD1; v_gene: TRBV5-1; j_gene: TRBJ1-1; CDR3nt: TGCGCCAGCAGCTCCCTGACAGGGGGCACTGAAGCTTTCTTT; CDR3aa: CASSSLTGGTEAFF
abundance: .; d_gene: .; v_gene: TRBV7-9; j_gene: TRBJ2-3; CDR3nt: TGTGCCAGCAGCATCCCCGGGCGCACAGATACGCAGTATTTT; CDR3aa: CASSIPGRTDTQYF
abundance: .; d_gene: .; v_gene: TRBV4-1; j_gene: TRBJ2-5; CDR3nt: TGCGCCAGCAGCCAAGAACAATACCTTGGAGAGACCCAGTACTTC; CDR3aa: CASSQEQYLGETQYF
abundance: .; d_gene: TRBD2; v_gene: TRBV11-3; j_gene: TRBJ2-3; CDR3nt: TGTGCCAGCAGCTCACCCCTTAGCGGGGACACAGATACGCAGTATTTT; CDR3aa: CASSSPLSGDTDTQYF
abundance: .; d_gene: TRBD2; v_gene: TRBV27; j_gene: TRBJ2-1; CDR3nt: TGTGCCAGCAGGTTCACCGCGGGGGGTGTGTTCTTC; CDR3aa: CASRFTAGGVFF
abundance: .; d_gene: TRBD2; v_gene: TRBV5-4; j_gene: TRBJ2-1; CDR3nt: TGTGCCAGCAGCTTGGCGGGGCGGGGGATACTCAACAATGAGCAGTTCTTC; CDR3aa: CASSLAGRGILNNEQFF
abundance: .; d_gene: TRBD2; v_gene: TRBV27; j_gene: TRBJ2-7; CDR3nt: TGTGCCAGCAGCCGGGGGACTAGCGGGAAATACGAGCAGTACTTC; CDR3aa: CASSRGTSGKYEQYF
abundance: .; d_gene: .; v_gene: TRBV20-1; j_gene: TRBJ2-7; CDR3nt: TGCAGTGCTGGGGGACTCCACGAGCAGTACTTC; CDR3aa: CSAGGLHEQYF
abundance: .; d_gene: .; v_gene: TRBV4-3; j_gene: TRBJ2-6; CDR3nt: TGCGCCAGCAGCCAAGGGGGGATCCCAAACTCTGGGGCCAACGTCCTGACTTTC; CDR3aa: CASSQGGIPNSGANVLTF
abundance: few; d_gene: .; v_gene: TRBV12-3/TRBV12-4; j_gene: TRBJ2-7; CDR3nt: TGTGCCAGCAGTTTGGGAAGATCCTACGAGCAGTACTTC; CDR3aa: CASSLGRSYEQYF
abundance: .; d_gene: .; v_gene: TRBV12-3/TRBV12-4; j_gene: TRBJ2-7; CDR3nt: TGTGCCAGCAGTTTGGTCACGGGGTACGAGCAGTACTTC; CDR3aa: CASSLVTGYEQYF
abundance: .; d_gene: .; v_gene: TRBV3-1; j_gene: TRBJ2-7; CDR3nt: TGTGCCAGCAGCCAAGATCGGACCTACGAGCAGTACTTC; CDR3aa: CASSQDRTYEQYF
abundance: .; d_gene: .; v_gene: TRBV20-1; j_gene: TRBJ1-2; CDR3nt: TGCAGTGCTAGTACAGCTCCCTATGGCTACACCTTC; CDR3aa: CSASTAPYGYTF
abundance: .; d_gene: .; v_gene: TRBV29-1; j_gene: TRBJ2-7; CDR3nt: TGCAGCGTTAGGACAGTCACTGGAGGGGAGCAGTACTTC; CDR3aa: CSVRTVTGGEQYF
abundance: once; d_gene: TRBD1; v_gene: TRBV20-1; j_gene: TRBJ1-1; CDR3nt: TGCAGTGCCCCAGGGGGCGCGCACACTGAAGCTTTCTTT; CDR3aa: CSAPGGAHTEAFF
abundance: .; d_gene: .; v_gene: TRBV9; j_gene: TRBJ2-3; CDR3nt: TGTGCCAGCAGCGTAAGGGCGAGGGAGTGGGGGGAGAGCACAGATACGCAGTATTTT; CDR3aa: CASSVRAREWGESTDTQYF
abundance: .; d_gene: TRBD1; v_gene: TRBV4-1; j_gene: TRBJ2-5; CDR3nt: TGCGCCAGCAGCCAATACAGGGGCCAAGAGACCCAGTACTTC; CDR3aa: CASSQYRGQETQYF
abundance: .; d_gene: .; v_gene: TRBV6-5; j_gene: TRBJ1-2; CDR3nt: TGTGCCAGCAGTTACAACTTCCCGGCAGGGTCAGGCTACACCTTC; CDR3aa: CASSYNFPAGSGYTF
abundance: .; d_gene: TRBD1; v_gene: TRBV18; j_gene: TRBJ1-5; CDR3nt: TGTGCCAGCTCGGGAGGACAGGGACGCAATCAGCCCCAGCATTTT; CDR3aa: CASSGGQGRNQPQHF
abundance: .; d_gene: .; v_gene: TRBV20-1; j_gene: TRBJ2-5; CDR3nt: TGCAGTGCTAGGATGCGGGAGACCCAGTACTTC; CDR3aa: CSARMRETQYF
abundance: .; d_gene: TRBD2; v_gene: TRBV12-3/TRBV12-4; j_gene: TRBJ2-1; CDR3nt: TGTGCCAGCAGCTCTGACGGACTAGGGCGGTTCTTC; CDR3aa: CASSSDGLGRFF
abundance: .; d_gene: .; v_gene: TRBV6-4; j_gene: TRBJ2-6; CDR3nt: TGTGCCAGCAGTGACTCTCAAGGCTCTGGGGCCAACGTCCTGACTTTC; CDR3aa: CASSDSQGSGANVLTF
abundance: .; d_gene: .; v_gene: TRBV20-1; j_gene: TRBJ1-6; CDR3nt: TGCAGTGCTAGTTGGGGGCAGTATAGCATACAAAATTCACCCCTCCACTTT; CDR3aa: CSASWGQYSIQNSPLHF